This entry lists 24 T cell receptor beta chains sequenced from one sample in a study of T-cell memory formation after mild COVID-19. TCRdb processed the 5' RACE reads anew with MiXCR; each CDR3 protein has one entry. The sample has approximately 260,000 distinct CDR3 sequences, about 20% seen once. Sequencing was done on a sample of PBMCs or a T cell subset sorted from them (not recorded which). These receptors originate from a man between 18 and 29 years old who had mild COVID-19 (a few samples of this study predate the infection). Cell type and time point are not known.

This clonotype was seen only a few times. This chain joins TRBV6-4 and TRBJ2-1; possibly TRBD2 for D (5 bases). Per germline, CDR1 MRHNA and CDR2 SNTAGT. The CDR3 runs 14 residues. Trimming removed 2 bases at V and 4 bases at J, with 9 bases between. The DNA for the CDR3 is TGTGCCAGCAGTGACGGTGAGGGTTACAATGAGCAGTTCTTC. It encodes CASSDGEGYNEQFF.

The chain employs TRBV5-4 and TRBJ2-5; perhaps TRBD2 as D (6 bases). CDR3 length: 13 amino acids. Germline-derived CDR1 and CDR2 are SGHNT and YYREEE (reference sequence). Trimming pared 5 bases from V and 2 bases from J, leaving 10 bases between. Written as DNA, the CDR3 is TGTGCCAGCAGGAGGGAGGCACAAGAGACCCAGTACTTC. The encoded protein is CASRREAQETQYF.

This clonotype was detected a few times. The chain links TRBV9 to TRBJ2-7; D unclear. CDR1 SGDLS and CDR2 YYNGEE come from the germline V gene. This CDR3 comprises 12 residues. Trimming shortened V by 0 bases and J by 4 bases, and 5 bases separated the two germline ends. This CDR3 reads CASSVDEYEQYF. Written as DNA, the CDR3 is TGTGCCAGCAGCGTAGACGAATACGAGCAGTACTTC. The full variable domain, with the rest looked up from reference TRBV9 and TRBJ2-7, is DSGVTQTPKHLITATGQRVTLRCSPRSGDLSVYWYQQSLDQGLQFLIQYYNGEERAKGNILERFSAQQFPDLHSELNLSSLELGDSALYFCASSVDEYEQYFGPGTRLTVT.

This clonotype was recorded a few times. The chain uses TRBV5-1 and TRBJ2-5; 12 nucleotides match TRBD2. The junction had 8 bases not matched to a gene; V was cut back by 3 bases and J by 5 bases. Germline CDR1 SGHRS, CDR2 YFSETQ. This CDR3 is built from 16 residues. CDR3 protein: CASSSGGLAGPETQYF. In DNA form, the CDR3 reads TGCGCCAGCAGCTCTGGGGGACTAGCGGGCCCGGAGACCCAGTACTTC.

This clonotype was counted between two and nine times. The rearrangement links TRBV12-3 or TRBV12-4 to TRBJ1-1; tentatively, D is TRBD1 (5 bases). Trimming removed 5 bases from V and 0 bases from J, with 10 bases in between. This CDR3 has 14 residues. CDR3 sequence (DNA): TGTGCCAGCAGTCCAGGGCGAGTGAACACTGAAGCTTTCTTT. Its translation: CASSPGRVNTEAFF.

This chain uses TRBV28 with TRBJ2-7; 7 nucleotides line up with TRBD1. Germline assignment: CDR1 MDHEN and CDR2 SYDVKM. V gave up 5 bases and J gave up 3 bases; unmatched junction bases: 4. The CDR3 covers 13 residues. CDR3 bases: TGTGCCAGCAGTGGGGGACAGAACTACGAGCAGTACTTC. It encodes CASSGGQNYEQYF.

Here the CDR3 DNA reads TGTGCCAGCAGCCAAGATATGCAGCCCCAGCATTTT. It translates to CASSQDMQPQHF. This chain connects TRBV3-1 to TRBJ1-5; D gene unclear. V was cut by 0 bases and J by 7 bases, with 4 bases left in between. CDR3 length equals 12 residues. Germline CDR1 LGHDT, CDR2 YNNKEL (reference sequence).

V gene TRBV24-1 combines with J gene TRBJ2-5; a possible D gene is TRBD1 (6 bases). V was trimmed by 6 bases and J by 4 bases, leaving 11 bases between them. CDR3 length: 13 amino acids. Germline assignment: CDR1 KGHDR and CDR2 SFDVKD. For the CDR3, the DNA is TGTGCCACCAGTAACAGGGACGGAGAGACCCAGTACTTC. It encodes CATSNRDGETQYF.

The genes are TRBV10-3 and TRBJ2-2, with 9 bases lining up with TRBD1. V dropped 4 bases and J dropped 4; count of bases not matched to a gene: 22. Germline loops: CDR1 ENHRY, CDR2 SYGVKD. There are 21 residues in the CDR3. The CDR3 DNA sequence: TGTGCCATCAGTGGGTCGATTTCCCCTGACGGCCGGGGACAGGGCACCGGGGAGCTGTTTTTT. This translates into CAISGSISPDGRGQGTGELFF.

The chain uses TRBV15 and TRBJ2-5, with D perhaps being TRBD1 or TRBD2 (6 bases each). Per germline, CDR1 LNHNV and CDR2 YYDKDF (reference sequence). This CDR3 has 16 residues. V was shortened by 0 bases and J by 5 bases, with 16 bases between the two germline ends. CDR3 sequence: CATSRDGALGGETQYF. In DNA, the CDR3 is TGTGCCACCAGCAGAGATGGGGCCCTAGGGGGGGAGACCCAGTACTTC.

This clonotype was seen just once. The CDR3 protein is CASSLAGGAQYF. The DNA of the CDR3 is TGTGCCAGCAGTTTAGCCGGGGGGGCCCAGTACTTC. This rearrangement joins TRBV12-3 or TRBV12-4 to TRBJ2-5; TRBD2 matches at 8 bases. Losses at the gene ends were 0 bases for V and 9 bases for J; bases not matched to a gene: 0. The CDR3 is 12 residues long.

This clonotype was observed a handful of times. The rearrangement links TRBV23-1 to TRBJ1-6; D possibly corresponds to TRBD1 (6 bases). TRBV23-1 is an ORF; its function is uncertain. The germline V and J ends were trimmed by 5 bases and 12 bases, with 23 bases remaining between them. The CDR3 extends over 16 amino acids. The CDR3 DNA sequence: TGCGCCAGCAGTGAACCCGGGGGCCATTCACGTGGACCCCTCCACTTT. It codes for CASSEPGGHSRGPLHF.

In this sample, this clonotype turned up many times. The chain has TRBV5-1 and TRBJ2-1; 8 nucleotides agree with TRBD2. J gave up 4 bases and V 4 bases, and 10 bases lay outside the gene matches. This CDR3 is 16 amino acids long. From germline, CDR1 is SGHRS and CDR2 YFSETQ. The CDR3 is CASSLHPGGDYNEQFF. CDR3 nucleotides: TGCGCCAGCAGCCTGCACCCGGGGGGGGATTACAATGAGCAGTTCTTC.

This clonotype came up many times. The chain is built from TRBV7-9 and TRBJ2-3, with D hard to call. Germline V gives CDR1 SEHNR, CDR2 FQNEAQ (reference sequence). V lost 5 bases, J lost 2 bases, and 20 bases lay in between. The CDR3 runs to 17 residues. The CDR3 nucleotides read TGTGCCAGCAGCCGATCGACACCACCCACTATCACAGATACGCAGTATTTT. The encoded protein is CASSRSTPPTITDTQYF.

This clonotype came up many times. This chain links TRBV4-3 with TRBJ2-1; D perhaps matches TRBD2 (6 bases). Germline assignment: CDR1 LGHNA and CDR2 YSLEER. Trimming removed 1 base from V and 2 bases from J, with 9 bases in between. The CDR3 extends over 15 amino acids. The CDR3 spells CASSQGGIPYNEQFF. The CDR3 nucleotides are TGCGCCAGCAGCCAAGGCGGGATCCCCTACAATGAGCAGTTCTTC.

This clonotype was counted a few times. J is TRBJ2-5 and V is TRBV7-9; D unresolved. The V end lost 6 bases, the J end lost 3 bases, and 14 bases lay between the germline ends. Germline V CDR1 and CDR2: SEHNR, FQNEAQ (reference sequence). This CDR3 region has 14 residues. CDR3 in amino acids: CASSSPPAKETQYF. CDR3 DNA: TGTGCCAGCAGTTCCCCCCCGGCCAAAGAGACCCAGTACTTC.

This clonotype was counted between two and nine times. The chain employs TRBV5-8 and TRBJ2-2; 8 bases agree with TRBD1. V was clipped by 0 bases and J by 1 base; unmatched bases: 2. This CDR3 is built from 16 residues. From germline, CDR1 is SGHTS and CDR2 YDEGEE. The DNA for the CDR3 is TGTGCCAGCAGCTTGGGACAGGGGTGGAACACCGGGGAGCTGTTTTTT. It codes for CASSLGQGWNTGELFF.

This clonotype has only a few counts. The chain uses TRBV14 and TRBJ2-1; unclear D gene. With 1 base removed from V and 5 bases from J, the gap between germline ends came to 9 bases. The CDR3 has 14 residues. The germline V gene has CDR1 SGHDN and CDR2 FVKESK. This CDR3 is CASSQVWPDNEQFF. DNA of the CDR3: TGTGCCAGCAGCCAAGTATGGCCGGACAATGAGCAGTTCTTC.

This chain joins TRBV6-6 and TRBJ1-1; D is undetermined. Germline V CDR1 and CDR2: MNHNY, SVGAGI (reference sequence). V was shortened by 4 bases and J by 5 bases, with 11 bases between the two germline ends. CDR3 size: 13 residues. CDR3 DNA sequence: TGTGCCAGCAGTTTTCAAACGGGGACTGAAGCTTTCTTT. Translating gives CASSFQTGTEAFF.

V usage is TRBV10-3 and J usage is TRBJ2-5; D is ambiguous. Per germline, CDR1 ENHRY and CDR2 SYGVKD. The CDR3 extends over 11 amino acids. V was shortened by 10 bases and J by 5 bases, with 11 bases between the two germline ends. The CDR3: CATRGAETQYF. In nucleotides, the CDR3 is TGTGCCACCCGAGGTGCGGAGACCCAGTACTTC.

Ten or more counts support this clonotype. The germline gene is not matched at one end of the junction; a read error may be the cause. V usage is TRBV5-1 and J usage is TRBJ2-7; D gene ambiguous. This CDR3 comprises 12 residues. Germline V gene data show CDR1 as SGHRS and CDR2 as YFSETQ. The CDR3 DNA follows: TGTGCCAGCAGTTCCAGCTCCTACGAGCAGTACTTC. As protein: CASSSSSYEQYF.

Here the CDR3 reads CASSLVSRTFNYGYTF. DNA of the CDR3: TGTGCCAGCAGCTTAGTCTCCAGGACTTTTAACTATGGCTACACCTTC. V usage is TRBV5-4 and J usage is TRBJ1-2; D is unclear. The V gene lost 2 bases and the J gene lost 1 base, with 15 bases spanning the gap. The germline V gene has CDR1 SGHNT and CDR2 YYREEE (reference sequence). The CDR3 covers 16 residues.

The genes are TRBV12-3 or TRBV12-4 and TRBJ1-1; TRBD1 is a possible D gene (6 bases). V was pared by 5 bases and J by 5 bases, with 18 bases between. The CDR3 contains 15 residues. The CDR3 sequence is CASSPRFRGRTEAFF. In nucleotides, the CDR3 is TGTGCCAGCAGTCCTCGTTTCAGGGGAAGAACTGAAGCTTTCTTT.

This clonotype turned up a few times. The genes are TRBV7-9 and TRBJ2-1; 7 bases are a match to TRBD1. V trimming: 1 base; J trimming: 9 bases; junction bases outside the gene matches: 9. The germline V gene encodes CDR1 SEHNR and CDR2 FQNEAQ (reference sequence). The CDR3 runs 15 residues. CDR3 sequence (DNA): TGTGCCAGCAGCTTAGATGGGGACAGCGCCGGTGAGCAGTTCTTC. This encodes CASSLDGDSAGEQFF.